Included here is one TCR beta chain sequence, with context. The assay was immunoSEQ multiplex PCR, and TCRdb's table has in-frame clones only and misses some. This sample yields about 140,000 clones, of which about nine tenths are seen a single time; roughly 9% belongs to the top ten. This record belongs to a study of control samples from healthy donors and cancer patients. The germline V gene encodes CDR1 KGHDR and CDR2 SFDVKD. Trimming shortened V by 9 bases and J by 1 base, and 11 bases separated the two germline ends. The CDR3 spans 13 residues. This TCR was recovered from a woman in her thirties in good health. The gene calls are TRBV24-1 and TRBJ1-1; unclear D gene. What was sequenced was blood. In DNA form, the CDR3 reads TGTGCCACCCGCGGCAGAGGGAACACTGAAGCTTTCTTT. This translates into CATRGRGNTEAFF.